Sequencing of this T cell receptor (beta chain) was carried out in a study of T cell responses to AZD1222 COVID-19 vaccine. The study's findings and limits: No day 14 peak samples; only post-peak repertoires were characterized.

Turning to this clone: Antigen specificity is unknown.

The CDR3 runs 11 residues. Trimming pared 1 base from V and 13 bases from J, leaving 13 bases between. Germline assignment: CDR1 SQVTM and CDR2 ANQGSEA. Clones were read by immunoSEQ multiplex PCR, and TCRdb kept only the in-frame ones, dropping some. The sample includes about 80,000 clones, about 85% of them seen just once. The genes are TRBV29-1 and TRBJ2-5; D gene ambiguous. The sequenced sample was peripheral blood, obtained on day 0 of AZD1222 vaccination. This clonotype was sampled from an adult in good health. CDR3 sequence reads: CSVEVRVGSYF. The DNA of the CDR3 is TGCAGCGTTGAAGTTAGGGTAGGCTCGTACTTC.